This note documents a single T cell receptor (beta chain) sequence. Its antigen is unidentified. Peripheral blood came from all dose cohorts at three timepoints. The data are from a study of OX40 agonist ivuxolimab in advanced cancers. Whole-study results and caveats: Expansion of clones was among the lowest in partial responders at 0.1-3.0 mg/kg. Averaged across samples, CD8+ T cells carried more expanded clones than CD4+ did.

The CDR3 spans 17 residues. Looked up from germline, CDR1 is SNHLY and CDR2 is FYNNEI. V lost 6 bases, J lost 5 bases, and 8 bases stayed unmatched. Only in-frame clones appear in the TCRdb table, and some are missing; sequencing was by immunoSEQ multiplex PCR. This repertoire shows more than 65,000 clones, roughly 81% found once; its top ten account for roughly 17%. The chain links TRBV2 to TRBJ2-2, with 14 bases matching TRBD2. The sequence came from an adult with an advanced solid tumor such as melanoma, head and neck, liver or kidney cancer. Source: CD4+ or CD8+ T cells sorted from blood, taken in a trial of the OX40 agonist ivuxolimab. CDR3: CASSEFRLAGGTGELFF. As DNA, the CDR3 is TGTGCCAGCAGCGAATTCCGACTAGCGGGAGGGACCGGGGAGCTGTTTTTT.